This T cell receptor beta chain was obtained from a study of cytomegalovirus exposure and HLA in healthy donors. General study points: A link between a missense DCLRE1C variant and TCR beta V- and J-gene trimming emerged from a later analysis.

Every donor was a healthy person donating bone marrow. At collection, donors were nominally healthy, but unrecorded immune exposures were probable. This clone was counted once. Antigen specificity is unknown. PCR used 60 Vbeta primers and 13 Jbeta primers. Some clones are missing from TCRdb's copy, which holds only in-frame ones; the method was immunoSEQ multiplex PCR. Counted here are some 200,000 clones, more than 75% occurring once; the ten biggest clones make up 6.5%. The receptor was derived from a woman aged 45-65 years in good health and CMV-seropositive. Sequencing was carried out using PBMCs.

This chain's CDR3 is CASSQDRGLAAGGEQYF. DNA of the CDR3: TGCGCCAGCAGCCAAGACCGGGGACTAGCGGCGGGAGGGGAGCAGTACTTC. The chain recombines TRBV4-3 with TRBJ2-7; 11 bases fit TRBD2. CDR3 length: 17 residues. V lost 0 bases and J lost 7; bases outside the gene matches: 11. CDR1 and CDR2 from the germline V gene are LGHNA and YSLEER.